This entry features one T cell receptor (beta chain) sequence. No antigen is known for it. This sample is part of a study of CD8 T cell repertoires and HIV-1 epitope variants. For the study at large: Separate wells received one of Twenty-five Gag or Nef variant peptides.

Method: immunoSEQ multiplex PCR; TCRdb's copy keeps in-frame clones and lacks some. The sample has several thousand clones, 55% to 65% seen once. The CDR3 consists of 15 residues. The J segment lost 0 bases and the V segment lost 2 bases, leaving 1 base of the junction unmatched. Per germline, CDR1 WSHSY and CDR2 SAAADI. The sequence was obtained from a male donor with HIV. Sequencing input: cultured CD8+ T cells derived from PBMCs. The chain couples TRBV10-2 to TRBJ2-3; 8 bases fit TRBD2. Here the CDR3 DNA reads TGCGCCAGCAGTGAGCCTAGCGGGAGCACAGATACGCAGTATTTT. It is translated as CASSEPSGSTDTQYF.